Listed below are T cell receptor beta chains from one sample, sequenced in a study of CD8+CD57+ T cells in acquired aplastic anemia. TCRdb re-called the reads with MiXCR, one entry per CDR3 protein. The table shows approximately 160,000 distinct CDR3 sequences, with roughly half occurring only once. The material sequenced was sorted CD4+, CD8+, or CD8+CD57+ T cells (not recorded which) from PBMCs. The receptor source for this set is a human donor with aplastic anemia. Each CDR3 is given with its conserved first and last residue.

TRBJ1-2,TRBV19,CASSKTGWNYGYTF
TRBJ1-1,TRBV11-2,CASSLGGQVTEAFF
TRBJ1-6,TRBV10-1,CASRAHGGSPLHF
TRBJ1-1,TRBV29-1,CSAWDGGTEVFF
TRBJ2-7,TRBV20-1,CSAKGLAGSYEQYF
TRBJ1-5,TRBV24-1,CATSEPLTGGGQPQHF
TRBJ1-2,TRBV10-3,CASTSGGRGYTF
TRBJ1-4,TRBV19,CASSKAGTGGKLFF
TRBJ2-7,TRBV2,CASHDGGTGHF
TRBJ1-2,TRBV4-3,CASSPDGGSNYGYTF
TRBJ2-2,TRBV20-1,CSAREVNTGELFF
TRBJ2-7,TRBV29-1,CSVGCSYEQYF
TRBJ1-6,TRBV7-2,CASTSDNSPLHF
TRBJ2-7,TRBV5-1,CASSMGRGGEQYF
TRBJ2-7,TRBV19,CASSARDNSYEQYF
TRBJ2-7,TRBV5-1,CASSWTGVDPYEQYF
TRBJ2-5,TRBV19,CASSPLTSTQETQYF